Following are 25 T cell receptor beta chains from one sample sequenced in a study of human T cells and chemical hapten exposure. Time point reported: healthy volunteer bleed at 2 weeks. Extraction of total RNA was performed on unfractionated whole blood. TCRdb recomputed calls from the RACE reads with MiXCR, one row per CDR3 protein. This sample has 43,000 or so distinct CDR3 sequences, with around 4.1% found just once. Sequencing was carried out using whole blood. The source is a female donor in good health. Some clones in this sample may be carry-over from other donors' samples.

In this sample, this clonotype turned up many times. CDR3 bases: TGTGCCAGCAGCTTAATACCCGGGAGCTACACCTTC. Amino acids: CASSLIPGSYTF. The chain carries TRBV7-9 and TRBJ1-2, with D hard to call. V shed 2 bases and J shed 9 bases, with 10 bases lying between them. Germline loops: CDR1 SEHNR, CDR2 FQNEAQ (reference sequence). The CDR3 runs 12 residues.

This clonotype showed up many times. The chain combines TRBV10-3 with TRBJ2-7; D gene unclear. Trimming left V 4 bases short and J 3 bases short, with 4 bases between. The CDR3 runs to 11 residues. CDR1 is ENHRY, CDR2 SYGVKD, per germline. CDR3 sequence (DNA): TGTGCCATCAGTGCCGACTACGAGCAGTACTTC. It specifies CAISADYEQYF.

This clonotype was counted at least ten times. This sequence joins TRBV12-3 or TRBV12-4 and TRBJ1-5; D uncertain. The CDR3 runs to 15 residues. Trimming pared 1 base from V and 7 bases from J, leaving 14 bases between. The CDR3 DNA reads as TGTGCCAGCAGTTTAGGGTTTGGCACACGGCAGCCCCAGCATTTT. This encodes CASSLGFGTRQPQHF.

This clonotype was recorded at least ten times. The V call is TRBV18, the J call TRBJ2-1; 8 nucleotides align to TRBD1. Per germline, CDR1 KGHSH and CDR2 LQKENI. J gave up 2 bases and V 0 bases, and 3 bases lay outside the gene matches. The CDR3 sequence is 16 residues long. In DNA, the CDR3 is TGTGCCAGCTCACCACCTGGACAGGGTACCTACAATGAGCAGTTCTTC. Translated: CASSPPGQGTYNEQFF.

This clonotype occurred many times. The chain uses TRBV6-2 or TRBV6-3 and TRBJ1-1; weak D call: TRBD1 (5 bases). There are 14 residues in the CDR3. Trimming pared 4 bases from V and 5 bases from J, leaving 14 bases between. The germline V gene has CDR1 MNHEY and CDR2 SVGEGT. In DNA form, the CDR3 reads TGTGCCAGCAGTTTCGACGTTGGGACTACTGAAGCTTTCTTT. Protein: CASSFDVGTTEAFF.

In this sample, this clonotype turned up many times. The J gene is TRBJ1-5, the V gene TRBV20-1; possible D gene TRBD1, 5 bases. Germline lookup yields CDR1 DFQATT and CDR2 SNEGSKA (reference sequence). Trimming left V 7 bases short and J 0 bases short, with 10 bases between. CDR3 length: 13 residues. CDR3 residues: CSGAGGSNQPQHF. CDR3 nucleotide sequence: TGCAGTGGGGCCGGGGGTAGCAATCAGCCCCAGCATTTT.

Many counts were recorded for this clonotype. The rearrangement links TRBV5-4 to TRBJ2-7; TRBD1 matches at 11 bases. Germline assignment: CDR1 SGHNT and CDR2 YYREEE (reference sequence). V was clipped by 3 bases and J by 6 bases; unmatched bases: 2. The CDR3 is 13 amino acids. The CDR3 here is CASSWTGGGEQYF. In DNA form, the CDR3 reads TGTGCCAGCAGCTGGACAGGGGGCGGCGAGCAGTACTTC.

This clonotype was seen ten or more times. The chain couples TRBV6-6 to TRBJ1-1; no clear D gene. Trimming removed 6 bases from V and 1 base from J, with 12 bases in between. Germline assignment: CDR1 MNHNY and CDR2 SVGAGI (reference sequence). The CDR3 has 14 amino acids. The CDR3 coding sequence is TGTGCCAGCAGCGCCGCACGGTCGAACACTGAAGCTTTCTTT. As protein: CASSAARSNTEAFF.

This clonotype has at least ten counts. The chain combines TRBV6-6 with TRBJ1-5; no clear D gene. V was trimmed by 2 bases and J by 4 bases, leaving 9 bases between them. Germline-derived CDR1 and CDR2 are MNHNY and SVGAGI (reference sequence). This CDR3 has 14 residues. CDR3 bases: TGTGCCAGCAGTTACAGGGCAGCTAATCAGCCCCAGCATTTT. Amino acids: CASSYRAANQPQHF.

This clonotype was recorded at least ten times. The rearrangement joins TRBV7-9 to TRBJ1-1, with D possibly matching TRBD1 (5 bases). The CDR3 contains 14 residues. V gave up 1 base and J gave up 0 bases, with 6 bases separating them. Germline V lookup: CDR1 SEHNR, CDR2 FQNEAQ (reference sequence). For the CDR3, the DNA is TGTGCCAGCAGCTTAGTGGGGCTGAACACTGAAGCTTTCTTT. It specifies CASSLVGLNTEAFF.

This clonotype was seen repeatedly, ten times or more. The CDR3 nucleotides read TGTGCCAGTAGGGGTGATGACTATGGCTACACCTTC. This translates into CASRGDDYGYTF. The chain joins TRBV12-3 or TRBV12-4 to TRBJ1-2; TRBD1 is a possible D gene (5 bases). Trimming removed 9 bases at V and 3 bases at J, with 11 bases between. CDR3 length equals 12 residues.

Many counts were recorded for this clonotype. The V gene is TRBV5-8, the J gene TRBJ2-1; 9 bases agree with TRBD2. V trimming: 6 bases; J trimming: 1 base; junction bases outside the gene matches: 5. The CDR3 runs 15 residues. The germline V gene has CDR1 SGHTS and CDR2 YDEGEE. The CDR3 nucleotides are TGTGCCAGCACCTTTAGCGGGGGATCCTACAATGAGCAGTTCTTC. It encodes CASTFSGGSYNEQFF.

This clonotype has at least ten counts. This sequence joins TRBV5-4 and TRBJ1-1, with 7 bases identical to TRBD1. V dropped 3 bases and J dropped 0; count of bases not matched to a gene: 2. Germline values: CDR1 SGHNT, CDR2 YYREEE (reference sequence). The CDR3 is made up of 14 amino acids. CDR3 bases: TGTGCCAGCAGCTCGGGACAGATGAACACTGAAGCTTTCTTT. The encoded protein is CASSSGQMNTEAFF.

This clonotype has a count of ten or more. The rearrangement joins TRBV7-9 to TRBJ2-5; 8 nucleotides match TRBD1. V was clipped by 5 bases and J by 3 bases; unmatched bases: 8. Germline V gene data show CDR1 as SEHNR and CDR2 as FQNEAQ (reference sequence). This CDR3 is 15 amino acids long. The CDR3 sequence: CASSARTGGEETQYF. The DNA for the CDR3 is TGTGCCAGCAGCGCACGTACAGGGGGTGAAGAGACCCAGTACTTC.

This clonotype was detected ten times or more. The chain uses TRBV20-1 and TRBJ1-4, with unresolved D. Germline V lookup: CDR1 DFQATT, CDR2 SNEGSKA (reference sequence). V was pared by 0 bases and J by 3 bases, with 11 bases between. The CDR3 sequence is 15 residues long. The CDR3: CSAREYRLPNEKLFF. Written as DNA, the CDR3 is TGCAGTGCTAGAGAATACCGGCTGCCTAATGAAAAACTGTTTTTT.

This clonotype has at least ten counts. In DNA, the CDR3 is TGTGCCAGCAGCTTGGGCCGGTCTGGGGCCAACGTCCTGACTTTC. Protein product: CASSLGRSGANVLTF. The chain is built from TRBV5-6 and TRBJ2-6; no clear D. Trimming took 0 bases from V and 1 from J, leaving 5 bases between them. The CDR3 is made up of 15 amino acids. Germline V gives CDR1 SGHDT, CDR2 YYEEEE.

This clonotype appeared many times. This CDR3 is CASSRGQGAWSDTQYF. CDR3 nucleotide sequence: TGTGCCAGCAGCCGAGGACAGGGGGCCTGGTCAGATACGCAGTATTTT. The chain has TRBV7-2 and TRBJ2-3; 11 bases fit TRBD1. This CDR3 contains 16 residues. Germline lookup yields CDR1 SGHTA and CDR2 FQGNSA. The trim removed 5 bases at V and 4 bases at J, leaving 8 bases unmatched.

This clonotype was seen at least ten times. This chain links TRBV27 with TRBJ1-2; D gene unclear. This CDR3 has 13 residues. V lost 1 base to trimming and J lost 7 bases, with 10 bases between them. CDR1 and CDR2 from the germline V gene are MNHEY and SMNVEV (reference sequence). CDR3 sequence: CASSLFMGSGYTF. The CDR3 DNA follows: TGTGCCAGCAGTTTATTTATGGGTTCTGGCTACACCTTC.

This clonotype has at least ten counts. The rearrangement uses TRBV7-6 and TRBJ2-1; no reliable D call. The CDR3 runs 16 residues. CDR1 is SGHVS, CDR2 FNYEAQ, per germline. Between the trimmed V and J ends, which lost 5 bases and 0 bases, there was a span of 14 bases. The CDR3 coding sequence is TGTGCCAGCAGCCATGAGGCCAGTCGCTCCTACAATGAGCAGTTCTTC. This codes for CASSHEASRSYNEQFF.

This clonotype was detected ten times or more. This chain connects TRBV7-3 to TRBJ1-1; D gene uncertain. Germline V gene lookup returns CDR1 SGHTA and CDR2 FQGTGA. V lost 5 bases and J lost 7, with 11 bases in between. This CDR3 comprises 12 residues. The CDR3 region has the DNA TGTGCCAGCAGCCCCCAGAGATTTGAAGCTTTCTTT. Translated: CASSPQRFEAFF.

This clonotype was seen repeatedly, ten times or more. The chain couples TRBV18 to TRBJ2-4, with D tentatively TRBD1 or TRBD2 (5 bases each). Germline V gene data show CDR1 as KGHSH and CDR2 as LQKENI. V lost 3 bases and J 0 bases, leaving 9 bases between the germline ends. CDR3 length: 15 amino acids. The CDR3 sequence is CASSPGTLAKNIQYF. As DNA, the CDR3 is TGTGCCAGCTCACCCGGGACCCTAGCCAAAAACATTCAGTACTTC.

This clonotype showed up many times. This sequence joins TRBV7-9 and TRBJ1-2, with unresolved D. The germline V gene encodes CDR1 SEHNR and CDR2 FQNEAQ (reference sequence). The germline V and J ends were trimmed by 3 bases and 4 bases, with 6 bases remaining between them. This CDR3 has 12 residues. The CDR3 protein is CASSLSLYGYTF. CDR3 DNA: TGTGCCAGCAGCTTGTCCCTCTATGGCTACACCTTC.

This clonotype was seen repeatedly, ten times or more. The chain couples TRBV5-8 to TRBJ2-5; 7 bases align to TRBD1. Germline CDR1 and CDR2: SGHTS and YDEGEE. CDR3 length: 15 amino acids. The V gene end was trimmed by 4 bases and the J gene end by 3 bases; junction bases not matched to a gene: 9. The CDR3 region has the DNA TGTGCCAGCAGCGAGGGGGCAATCAGGGAAGAGACCCAGTACTTC. It yields the protein CASSEGAIREETQYF.

The rearrangement uses TRBV3-1 and TRBJ1-2; no reliable D call. The germline V gene has CDR1 LGHDT and CDR2 YNNKEL (reference sequence). The CDR3 is 14 residues long. V was cut by 4 bases and J by 8 bases, with 17 bases left in between. The DNA of the CDR3 is TGTGCCAGCAGCCTTCTAAGTAGGGATCAAGGCTACACCTTC. Its translation: CASSLLSRDQGYTF. Full variable domain (outside the CDR3, taken from reference TRBV3-1 and TRBJ1-2): DTAVSQTPKYLVTQMGNDKSIKCEQNLGHDTMYWYKQDSKKFLKIMFSYNNKELIINETVPNRFSPKSPDKAHLNLHINSLELGDSAVYFCASSLLSRDQGYTFGSGTRLTVV.

The J gene is TRBJ1-5, the V gene TRBV29-1; a weak D match, TRBD1 (5 bases). V shed 6 bases and J shed 11 bases, with 23 bases lying between them. CDR3 length: 14 amino acids. The germline V gene encodes CDR1 SQVTM and CDR2 ANQGSEA. CDR3 nucleotide sequence: TGCAGCGTGAGCCTGGATGGGGGGGGGATGACCCAGCATTTT. This sequence encodes CSVSLDGGGMTQHF.